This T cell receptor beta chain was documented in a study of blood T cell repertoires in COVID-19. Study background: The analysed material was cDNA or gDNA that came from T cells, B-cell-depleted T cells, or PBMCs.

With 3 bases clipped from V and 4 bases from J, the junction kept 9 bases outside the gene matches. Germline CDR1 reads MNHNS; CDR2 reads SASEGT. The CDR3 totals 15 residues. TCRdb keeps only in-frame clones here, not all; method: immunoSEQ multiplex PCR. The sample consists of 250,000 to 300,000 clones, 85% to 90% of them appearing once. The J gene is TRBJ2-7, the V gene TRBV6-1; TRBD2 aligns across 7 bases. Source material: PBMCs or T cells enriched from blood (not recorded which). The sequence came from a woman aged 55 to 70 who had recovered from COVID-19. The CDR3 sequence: CASSDGSSGLYEQYF. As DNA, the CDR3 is TGTGCCAGCAGTGACGGTTCTAGCGGATTATACGAGCAGTACTTC.